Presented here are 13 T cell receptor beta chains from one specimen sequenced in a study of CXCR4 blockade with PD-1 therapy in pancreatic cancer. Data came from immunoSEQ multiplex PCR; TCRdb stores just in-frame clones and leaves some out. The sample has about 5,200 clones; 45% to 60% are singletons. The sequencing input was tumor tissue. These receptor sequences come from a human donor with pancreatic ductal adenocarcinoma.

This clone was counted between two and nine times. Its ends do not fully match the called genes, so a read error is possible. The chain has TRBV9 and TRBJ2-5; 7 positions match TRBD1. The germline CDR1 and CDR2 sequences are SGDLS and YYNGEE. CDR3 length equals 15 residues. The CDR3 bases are TGTGCCAGCAGTGTAGGGGGCAGGGTTGGAGAGACCCAGTACTTC. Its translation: CASSVGGRVGETQYF.

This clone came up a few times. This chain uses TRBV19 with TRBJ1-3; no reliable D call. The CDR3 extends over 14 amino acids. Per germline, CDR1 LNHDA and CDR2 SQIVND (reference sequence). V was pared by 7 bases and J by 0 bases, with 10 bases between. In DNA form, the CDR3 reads TGTGCCAGTACCCCGAGAAGCTCTGGAAACACCATATATTTT. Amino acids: CASTPRSSGNTIYF.

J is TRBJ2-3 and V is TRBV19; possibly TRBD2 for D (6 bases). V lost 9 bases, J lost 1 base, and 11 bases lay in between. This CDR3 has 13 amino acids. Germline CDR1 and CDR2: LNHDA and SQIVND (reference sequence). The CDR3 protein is CASRPSGTDTQYF. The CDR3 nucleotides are TGTGCCAGCCGGCCTAGCGGCACAGATACGCAGTATTTT.

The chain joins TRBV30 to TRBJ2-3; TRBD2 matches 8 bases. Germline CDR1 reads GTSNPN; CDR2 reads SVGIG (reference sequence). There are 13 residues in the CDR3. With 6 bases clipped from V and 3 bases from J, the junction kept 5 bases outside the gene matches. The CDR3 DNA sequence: TGTGCCTGCGAGCGGGAGAGTACAGATACGCAGTATTTT. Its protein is CACERESTDTQYF.

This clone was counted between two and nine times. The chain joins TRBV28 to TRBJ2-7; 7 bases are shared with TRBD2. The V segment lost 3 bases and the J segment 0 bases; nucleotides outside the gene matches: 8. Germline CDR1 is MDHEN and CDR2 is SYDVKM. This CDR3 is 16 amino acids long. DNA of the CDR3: TGTGCCAGCAGTTTCCCTTTAGCGGGCTTCTCCTACGAGCAGTACTTC. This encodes CASSFPLAGFSYEQYF.

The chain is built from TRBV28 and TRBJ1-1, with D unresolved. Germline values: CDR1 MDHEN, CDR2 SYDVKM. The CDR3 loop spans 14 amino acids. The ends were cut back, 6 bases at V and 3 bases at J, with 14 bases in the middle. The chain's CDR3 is CASRSYAEDTEAFF. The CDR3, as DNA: TGTGCCAGCAGGTCTTATGCGGAAGACACTGAAGCTTTCTTT.

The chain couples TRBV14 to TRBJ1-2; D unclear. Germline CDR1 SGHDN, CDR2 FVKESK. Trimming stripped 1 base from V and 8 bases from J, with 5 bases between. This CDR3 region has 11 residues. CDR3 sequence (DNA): TGTGCCAGCAGCCAAGTTGGGGGCTACACCTTC. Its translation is CASSQVGGYTF.

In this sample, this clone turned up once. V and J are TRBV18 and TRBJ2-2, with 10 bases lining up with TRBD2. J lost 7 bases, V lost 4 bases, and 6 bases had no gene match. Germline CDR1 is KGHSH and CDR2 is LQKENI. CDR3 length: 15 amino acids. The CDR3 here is CASSRLAGASGELFF. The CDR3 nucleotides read TGTGCCAGCTCACGGCTAGCGGGAGCCAGCGGGGAGCTGTTTTTT.

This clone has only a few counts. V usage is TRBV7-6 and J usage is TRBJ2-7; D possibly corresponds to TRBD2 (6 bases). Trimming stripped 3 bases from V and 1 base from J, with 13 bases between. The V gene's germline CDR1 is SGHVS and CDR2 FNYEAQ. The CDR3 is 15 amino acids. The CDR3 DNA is TGTGCCAGCAGCTTTTACGGGCGGGGTTCCTACGAGCAGTACTTC. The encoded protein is CASSFYGRGSYEQYF.

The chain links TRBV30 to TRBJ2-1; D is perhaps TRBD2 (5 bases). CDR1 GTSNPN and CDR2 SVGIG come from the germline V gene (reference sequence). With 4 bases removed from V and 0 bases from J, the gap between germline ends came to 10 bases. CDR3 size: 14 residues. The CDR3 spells CAWTQRLSYNEQFF. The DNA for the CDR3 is TGTGCCTGGACTCAGCGGCTCTCCTACAATGAGCAGTTCTTC.

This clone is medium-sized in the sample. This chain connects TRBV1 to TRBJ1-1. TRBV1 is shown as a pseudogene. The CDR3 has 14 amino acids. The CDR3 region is CASSQDLRGTEAFF. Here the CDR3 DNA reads TGCGCCAGCAGCCAAGATTTGCGGGGAACTGAAGCTTTCTTT.

For the CDR3, the DNA is TGCGCCAGCAGCCGTCCCGACAGGGGGCAACACGAGCAGTACTTC. The encoded protein is CASSRPDRGQHEQYF. The rearrangement uses TRBV5-1 and TRBJ2-7; 10 nucleotides align to TRBD1. Germline CDR1 is SGHRS and CDR2 is YFSETQ. The V and J ends lost 4 bases and 5 bases, in that order; junction bases with no gene match: 9. The CDR3 is 15 residues long.

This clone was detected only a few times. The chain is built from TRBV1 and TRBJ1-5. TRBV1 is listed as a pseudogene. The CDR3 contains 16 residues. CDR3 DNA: TGCGCCAGCAGCCAAGATTTCCTTTTTAGCAATCAGCCCCAGCATTTT. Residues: CASSQDFLFSNQPQHF.